This T cell receptor beta chain was sequenced during a study of OX40 agonist ivuxolimab in advanced cancers. Looking at the study overall: People who had prior anti-PD-1, anti-PD-L1 or anti-CTLA-4 therapy could take part, and around 40% had some. Study-level findings and limits: There was clonal expansion of CD4+ and CD8+ blood T cells by week 6 at 0.1 to 3.0 mg/kg.

V lost 8 bases to trimming and J lost 5 bases; unmatched junction nucleotides: 12. Germline CDR1 is LNHDA and CDR2 is SQIVND (reference sequence). The CDR3 consists of 15 residues. As for this clone: Its antigen is unidentified.

Data came from immunoSEQ multiplex PCR; TCRdb stores just in-frame clones and leaves some out. Here the sample spans about 80,000 clones, 84% being singletons. Sequencing was performed on CD4+ or CD8+ T cells sorted from blood, taken in a trial of the OX40 agonist ivuxolimab. The TCR sequence derives from an adult with an advanced solid tumor such as melanoma, head and neck, liver or kidney cancer. V gene TRBV19 combines with J gene TRBJ1-2; the match to TRBD1 covers 9 bases. The CDR3 nucleotides read TGTGCCAGTTATATTCGGGGACAGGGTGAATATGGCTACACCTTC. As protein: CASYIRGQGEYGYTF.